Here is one T cell receptor beta chain with its context. Its antigen remains unknown. A 5'RACE template switching approach incorporating UMIs was used to make TCR beta cDNA. TCRdb reprocessed the 5' RACE reads and reports one entry per CDR3 protein, with no DNA. The sample spans about 440,000 distinct CDR3 sequences; the ten largest clones claim 7.3%. The CDR3 is made up of 19 amino acids. Germline CDR1 reads LNHNV; CDR2 reads YYDKDF (reference sequence). The data stem from a study of T cells expressing NK-cell markers. At the level of the study: HCMV seropositivity characterized most of the eight sequenced donors, and seronegativity one.

General observations from the study: The CD3+CD56-NKG2C+ fraction of a few donors was likewise dominated by these clonotypes. The dominant NKG2C+ clonotypes represented 1.0-7.0% of CD8+ T cells in six donors.

The receptor was derived from a woman between 18 and 70 years old in good health. Sequenced sample: blood T cells: a sorted CD56 or NKG2C T cell subset, CD4+ or CD8+ T cells, or bulk PBMC T cells (not recorded which). V is TRBV15 and J is TRBJ1-3. The CDR3 here is CATSRDLLFQSSAGNTIYF.